Here is one T cell receptor beta chain with its context. This sample is part of a study of CD8 T cells in ankylosing spondylitis. In TCRdb, the 5' RACE reads were re-called with MiXCR into one record per CDR3 protein. Of around 210,000 distinct CDR3 sequences detected, under 8.5% appear once; the ten largest clones hold around 4.9%. CDR1 and CDR2 from the germline V gene are SGHNT and YYREEE (reference sequence). The CDR3 sequence is 15 residues long. Trimming at V came to 4 bases and at J to 1 base, leaving 3 bases not matched to a gene. The material sequenced was blood, either unsorted or a sorted T cell fraction (not recorded which). The genes are TRBV5-4 and TRBJ1-5; 9 bases fit TRBD1. The TCR sequence derives from a female donor with ankylosing spondylitis or in good health (not recorded which). This chain's CDR3 is CASSVDRGSNQPQHF. The CDR3 DNA reads as TGTGCCAGCAGCGTGGACAGGGGAAGCAATCAGCCCCAGCATTTT.